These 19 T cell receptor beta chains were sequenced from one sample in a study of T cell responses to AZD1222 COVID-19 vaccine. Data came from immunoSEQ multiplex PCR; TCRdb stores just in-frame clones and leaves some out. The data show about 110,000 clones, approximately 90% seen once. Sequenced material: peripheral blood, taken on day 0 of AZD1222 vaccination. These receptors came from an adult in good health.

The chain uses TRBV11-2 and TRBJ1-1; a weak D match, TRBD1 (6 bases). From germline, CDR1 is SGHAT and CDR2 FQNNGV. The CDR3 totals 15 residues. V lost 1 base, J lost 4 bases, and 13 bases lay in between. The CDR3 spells CASSLGGQGSTEAFF. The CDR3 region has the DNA TGTGCCAGCAGCTTAGGTGGCCAGGGGAGCACTGAAGCTTTCTTT.

The CDR3 nucleotides are TGTGCCAGTAGTATTTTGGACTGGAGCTCTGGAAACACCATATATTTT. Its protein product is CASSILDWSSGNTIYF. The V call is TRBV19, the J call TRBJ1-3; unclear D gene. This CDR3 contains 16 residues. V lost 3 bases to trimming and J lost 0 bases, with 12 bases between them. In germline, CDR1 is LNHDA, CDR2 SQIVND (reference sequence).

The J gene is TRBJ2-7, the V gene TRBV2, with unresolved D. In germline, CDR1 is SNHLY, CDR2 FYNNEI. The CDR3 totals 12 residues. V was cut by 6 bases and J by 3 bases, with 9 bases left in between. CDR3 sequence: CASRERVYEQYF. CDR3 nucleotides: TGTGCCAGCAGGGAGCGAGTCTACGAGCAGTACTTC.

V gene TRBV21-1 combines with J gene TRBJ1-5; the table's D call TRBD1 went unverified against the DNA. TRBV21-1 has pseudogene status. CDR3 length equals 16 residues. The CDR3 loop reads CASGTGGNLGNQPQHF. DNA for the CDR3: TGTGCCAGCGGGACAGGGGGCAATTTGGGGAATCAGCCCCAGCATTTT.

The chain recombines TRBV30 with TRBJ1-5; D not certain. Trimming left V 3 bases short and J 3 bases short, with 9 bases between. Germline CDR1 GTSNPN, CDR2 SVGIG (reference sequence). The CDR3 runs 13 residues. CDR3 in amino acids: CAWSDGINQPQHF. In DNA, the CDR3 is TGTGCCTGGAGCGACGGAATCAATCAGCCCCAGCATTTT.

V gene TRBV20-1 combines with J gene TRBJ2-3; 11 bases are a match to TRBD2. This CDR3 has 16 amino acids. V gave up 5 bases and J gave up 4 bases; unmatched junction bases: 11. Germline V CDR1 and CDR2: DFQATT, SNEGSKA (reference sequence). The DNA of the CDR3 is TGCAGTGCTGGTGGGTCTACTAGCGGGAGCTCAGATACGCAGTATTTT. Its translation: CSAGGSTSGSSDTQYF.

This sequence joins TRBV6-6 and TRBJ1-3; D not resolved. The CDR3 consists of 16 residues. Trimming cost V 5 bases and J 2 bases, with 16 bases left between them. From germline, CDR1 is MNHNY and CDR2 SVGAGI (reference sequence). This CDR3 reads CASSTDALSTGNTIYF. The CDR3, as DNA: TGTGCCAGCAGTACGGACGCATTATCGACTGGAAACACCATATATTTT.

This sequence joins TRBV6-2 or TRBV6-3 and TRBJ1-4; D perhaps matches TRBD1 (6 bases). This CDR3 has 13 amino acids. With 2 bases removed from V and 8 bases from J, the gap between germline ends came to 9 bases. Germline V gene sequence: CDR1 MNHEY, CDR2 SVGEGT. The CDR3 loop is CASSYPGGEKLFF. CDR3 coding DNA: TGTGCCAGCAGTTACCCGGGGGGCGAAAAACTGTTTTTT.

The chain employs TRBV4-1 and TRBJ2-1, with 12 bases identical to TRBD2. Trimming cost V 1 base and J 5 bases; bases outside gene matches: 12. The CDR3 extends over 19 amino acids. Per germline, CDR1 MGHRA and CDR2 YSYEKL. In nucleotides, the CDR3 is TGCGCCAGCAGCCAAGCTATAGTAATAAGGACTAGCGGGAACAATGAGCAGTTCTTC. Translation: CASSQAIVIRTSGNNEQFF.

CDR3: CASSPGTTNEKLFF. CDR3 DNA sequence: TGCGCCAGCAGCCCCGGGACCACTAATGAAAAACTGTTTTTT. The genes are TRBV5-1 and TRBJ1-4; maybe TRBD1 (5 bases). V lost 4 bases, J lost 2 bases, and 9 bases lay in between. The length of the CDR3 is 14 residues. The V gene's germline CDR1 is SGHRS and CDR2 YFSETQ.

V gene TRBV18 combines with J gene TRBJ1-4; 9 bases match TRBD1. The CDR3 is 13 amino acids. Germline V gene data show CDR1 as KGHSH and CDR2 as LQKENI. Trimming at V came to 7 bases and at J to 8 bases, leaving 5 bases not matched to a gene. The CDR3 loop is CASFPGQGEKLFF. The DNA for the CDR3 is TGTGCCAGCTTCCCGGGACAGGGAGAAAAACTGTTTTTT.

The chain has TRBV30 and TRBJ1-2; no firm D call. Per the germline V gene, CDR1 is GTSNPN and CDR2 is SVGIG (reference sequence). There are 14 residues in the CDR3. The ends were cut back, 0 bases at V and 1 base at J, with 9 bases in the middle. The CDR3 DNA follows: TGTGCCTGGAGTGTACAAGGCAGTAACTATGGCTACACCTTC. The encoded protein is CAWSVQGSNYGYTF.

Written as DNA, the CDR3 is TGTGCCAGCAGTGTCGGTAGGGGGCGCGGTGGCTACACCTTC. Its protein is CASSVGRGRGGYTF. The chain carries TRBV2 and TRBJ1-2, with TRBD1 identical over 7 bases. This CDR3 spans 14 amino acids. Trimming at V came to 4 bases and at J to 7 bases, leaving 9 bases not matched to a gene. Germline CDR1 is SNHLY and CDR2 is FYNNEI.

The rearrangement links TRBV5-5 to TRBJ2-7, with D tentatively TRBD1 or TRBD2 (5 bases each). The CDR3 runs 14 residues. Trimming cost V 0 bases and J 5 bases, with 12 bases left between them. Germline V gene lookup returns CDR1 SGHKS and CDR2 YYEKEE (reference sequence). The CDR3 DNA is TGTGCCAGCAGCTTGGCAGCAGAGGGACACGAGCAGTACTTC. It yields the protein CASSLAAEGHEQYF.

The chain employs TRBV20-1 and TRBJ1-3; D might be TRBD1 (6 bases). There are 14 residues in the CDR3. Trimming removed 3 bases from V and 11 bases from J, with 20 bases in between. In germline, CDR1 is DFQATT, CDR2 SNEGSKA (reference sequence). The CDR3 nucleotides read TGCAGTGCTAGTAAACCGGGACAACCCATCGCCATATATTTT. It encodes CSASKPGQPIAIYF.

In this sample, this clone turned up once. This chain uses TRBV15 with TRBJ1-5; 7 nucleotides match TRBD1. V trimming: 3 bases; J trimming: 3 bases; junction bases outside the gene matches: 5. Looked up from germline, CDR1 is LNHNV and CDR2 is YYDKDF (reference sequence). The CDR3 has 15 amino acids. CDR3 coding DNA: TGTGCCACCAGCAGGGGGACAGTACCCAATCAGCCCCAGCATTTT. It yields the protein CATSRGTVPNQPQHF.

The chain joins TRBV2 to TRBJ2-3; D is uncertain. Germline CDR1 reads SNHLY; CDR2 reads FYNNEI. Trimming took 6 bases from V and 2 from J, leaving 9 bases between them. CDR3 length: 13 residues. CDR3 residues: CASRETFTDTQYF. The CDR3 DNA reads TGTGCCAGCAGAGAGACCTTCACAGATACGCAGTATTTT.

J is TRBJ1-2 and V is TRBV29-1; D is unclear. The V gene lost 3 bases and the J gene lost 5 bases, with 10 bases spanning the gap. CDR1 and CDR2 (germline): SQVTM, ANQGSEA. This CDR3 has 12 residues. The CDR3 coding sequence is TGCAGCGTTGAGGTTTCGACGTATGGCTACACCTTC. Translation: CSVEVSTYGYTF.

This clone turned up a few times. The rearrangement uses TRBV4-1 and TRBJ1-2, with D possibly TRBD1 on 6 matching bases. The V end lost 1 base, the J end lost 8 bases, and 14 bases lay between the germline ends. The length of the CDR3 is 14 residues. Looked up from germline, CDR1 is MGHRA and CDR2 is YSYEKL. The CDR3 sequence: CASSQGGGRSGYTF. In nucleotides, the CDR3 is TGCGCCAGCAGCCAAGGAGGGGGACGTTCCGGCTACACCTTC.